Shown below are 23 T cell receptor beta chains from a single sample sequenced in a study of T cell responses to AZD1222 COVID-19 vaccine. Method: immunoSEQ multiplex PCR; TCRdb's copy keeps in-frame clones and lacks some. Among more than 65,000 clones listed, roughly 83% were seen once. This specimen was peripheral blood, taken 28 days after the second AZD1222 dose. The receptors were sampled from an adult who received the AZD1222 COVID-19 vaccine.

The V gene is TRBV7-9, the J gene TRBJ1-2, with 7 bases that match TRBD1. Per the germline V gene, CDR1 is SEHNR and CDR2 is FQNEAQ (reference sequence). Trimming took 5 bases from V and 2 from J; bases not matched to a gene: 2. The CDR3 totals 13 residues. CDR3 residues: CASSPTGNYGYTF. The CDR3 bases are TGTGCCAGCAGCCCGACAGGGAACTATGGCTACACCTTC.

This sequence joins TRBV11-2 and TRBJ1-3; possibly TRBD1 for D (5 bases). Germline V gene sequence: CDR1 SGHAT, CDR2 FQNNGV. Trimming stripped 5 bases from V and 0 bases from J, with 8 bases between. The CDR3 sequence is 14 residues long. As DNA, the CDR3 is TGTGCCAGCAGCGGAGGGGCCTCTGGAAACACCATATATTTT. Translating gives CASSGGASGNTIYF.

This chain links TRBV25-1 with TRBJ1-1; 7 nucleotides agree with TRBD1. The V and J ends lost 4 bases and 4 bases, in that order; junction bases with no gene match: 6. The CDR3 spans 14 residues. Germline lookup yields CDR1 MGHDK and CDR2 SYGVNS. The CDR3 here is CASSGSGGATEAFF. The CDR3 DNA sequence: TGTGCCAGCAGTGGCTCAGGGGGAGCCACTGAAGCTTTCTTT. Drawing the rest from reference TRBV25-1 and TRBJ1-1, the complete variable domain is EADIYQTPRYLVIGTGKKITLECSQTMGHDKMYWYQQDPGMELHLIHYSYGVNSTEKGDLSSESTVSRIRTEHFPLTLESARPSHTSQYLCASSGSGGATEAFFGQGTRLTVV.

The genes are TRBV19 and TRBJ2-1; 8 bases are a match to TRBD2. V dropped 3 bases and J dropped 6; count of bases not matched to a gene: 10. Germline V gene sequence: CDR1 LNHDA, CDR2 SQIVND (reference sequence). The CDR3 covers 16 residues. The CDR3 sequence is CASSILRAGVSNEQFF. The CDR3 nucleotides are TGTGCCAGTAGTATCCTAAGAGCGGGAGTGAGCAATGAGCAGTTCTTC.

The V and J genes are TRBV27 and TRBJ2-7, with 7 positions matching TRBD2. The CDR3 sequence is 13 residues long. From germline, CDR1 is MNHEY and CDR2 SMNVEV (reference sequence). Germline trimming cut 6 bases from V and 3 bases from J; bases unmatched to any gene: 5. The CDR3 nucleotides are TGTGCCAGCAGCTCCAGCGGGATCTACGAGCAGTACTTC. Residues: CASSSSGIYEQYF.

This sequence joins TRBV27 and TRBJ1-6; D might be TRBD1 (6 bases). Germline lookup yields CDR1 MNHEY and CDR2 SMNVEV (reference sequence). Trimming cost V 3 bases and J 7 bases, with 13 bases left between them. The CDR3 is 15 amino acids. This CDR3 is CASSFQGTGNSPLHF. In DNA form, the CDR3 reads TGTGCCAGCAGTTTCCAGGGGACGGGGAATTCACCCCTCCACTTT.

V usage is TRBV19 and J usage is TRBJ2-3; TRBD1 matches at 10 bases. V lost 5 bases, J lost 4 bases, and 3 bases stayed unmatched. CDR1 is LNHDA and CDR2 is SQIVND in the germline V gene (reference sequence). The CDR3 extends over 14 amino acids. Here the CDR3 reads CASSLDRGADTQYF. CDR3 nucleotides: TGTGCCAGTAGTCTGGACAGGGGGGCAGATACGCAGTATTTT.

The genes are TRBV4-2 and TRBJ1-3; no definite D call. Trimming took 1 base from V and 3 from J, leaving 7 bases between them. Germline values: CDR1 LGHNA, CDR2 YNFKEQ. There are 14 residues in the CDR3. The CDR3 sequence: CASSQADGGNTIYF. In DNA, the CDR3 is TGTGCCAGCAGCCAAGCAGACGGTGGAAACACCATATATTTT.

This clone has just one count. This chain uses TRBV5-4 with TRBJ1-6; the match to TRBD1 covers 9 bases. The CDR3 totals 13 residues. The V gene end was trimmed by 4 bases and the J gene end by 13 bases; junction bases not matched to a gene: 6. Germline V CDR1 and CDR2: SGHNT, YYREEE (reference sequence). CDR3 region: CASSARTGEPLHF. CDR3 DNA: TGTGCCAGCAGCGCCCGGACAGGGGAGCCCCTCCACTTT. The complete variable domain, with remaining parts taken from reference TRBV5-4 and TRBJ1-6, reads ETGVTQSPTHLIKTRGQQVTLRCSSQSGHNTVSWYQQALGQGPQFIFQYYREEENGRGNFPPRFSGLQFPNYSSELNVNALELDDSALYLCASSARTGEPLHFGNGTRLTVT.

The chain has TRBV11-2 and TRBJ1-2; D is undetermined. The CDR3 has 12 amino acids. The germline gives CDR1 SGHAT, CDR2 FQNNGV. Trimming cost V 5 bases and J 8 bases, with 12 bases left between them. CDR3 DNA sequence: TGTGCCAGCAGCCCCGGACTCGGCGGCTACACCTTC. As protein: CASSPGLGGYTF.

Only one count was recorded for this clone. This chain links TRBV5-1 with TRBJ2-1; TRBD1 agrees at 12 bases. From germline, CDR1 is SGHRS and CDR2 YFSETQ. The CDR3 consists of 19 residues. The ends lost 4 bases at V and 1 base at J; junction bases unmatched: 12. The CDR3 sequence: CASSGTGTGGSRSYNEQFF. The CDR3, as DNA: TGCGCCAGCAGCGGAACCGGGACAGGGGGCAGTAGGTCCTACAATGAGCAGTTCTTC. Using reference TRBV5-1 and TRBJ2-1 for the parts outside the CDR3, the full variable domain is KAGVTQTPRYLIKTRGQQVTLSCSPISGHRSVSWYQQTPGQGLQFLFEYFSETQRNKGNFPGRFSGRQFSNSRSEMNVSTLELGDSALYLCASSGTGTGGSRSYNEQFFGPGTRLTVL.

This clone was observed a few times. The CDR3, as DNA: TGTGCCAGCAGTTACACCGGCTACGAGCAGTACTTC. Residues: CASSYTGYEQYF. V and J are TRBV6-5 and TRBJ2-7; D remains unclear. V lost 2 bases and J 3 bases, leaving 5 bases between the germline ends. The length of the CDR3 is 12 residues. CDR1 is MNHEY and CDR2 is SVGAGI in the germline V gene.

This chain links TRBV12-3 or TRBV12-4 with TRBJ2-5, with D tentatively TRBD2 (5 bases). The CDR3 contains 13 residues. Trimming pared 8 bases from V and 4 bases from J, leaving 14 bases between. This CDR3 is CASGSLPLETQYF. The CDR3 nucleotides are TGTGCCAGCGGGAGCCTCCCCCTAGAGACCCAGTACTTC.

V is TRBV11-2 and J is TRBJ1-2; no clear D. The V and J ends lost 2 bases and 8 bases respectively, with 12 bases between them. CDR3 length equals 13 residues. CDR1 is SGHAT, CDR2 FQNNGV, per germline. Here the CDR3 reads CASSLSGPEGYTF. The DNA for the CDR3 is TGTGCCAGCAGCTTATCAGGTCCGGAGGGCTACACCTTC.

This clone was counted only a few times. The chain links TRBV11-3 to TRBJ2-5; possibly TRBD2 for D (7 bases). The V end was cut by 5 bases, the J end by 2 bases, with 15 bases between. CDR1 is SGHNT and CDR2 is YENEEA in the germline V gene. This CDR3 is 15 amino acids long. The CDR3 protein is CASSEGGQGQETQYF. CDR3 nucleotides: TGTGCCAGCAGCGAGGGGGGGCAAGGGCAAGAGACCCAGTACTTC. Supplemented by reference TRBV11-3 and TRBJ2-5, the full variable domain reads EAGVVQSPRYKIIEKKQPVAFWCNPISGHNTLYWYLQNLGQGPELLIRYENEEAVDDSQLPKDRFSAERLKGVDSTLKIQPAELGDSAVYLCASSEGGQGQETQYFGPGTRLLVL.

This clone appeared once. The rearrangement links TRBV4-1 to TRBJ2-1; 15 bases match TRBD2. The CDR3 has 17 residues. Germline assignment: CDR1 MGHRA and CDR2 YSYEKL. Trimming removed 5 bases from V and 8 bases from J; junction bases left unmatched: 10. CDR3 DNA: TGCGCCAGCAGCGGACTAGCGGGAGGGCTAGGCGTCGATGAGCAGTTCTTC. Amino acids: CASSGLAGGLGVDEQFF.

The chain links TRBV3-1 (or the pseudogene TRBV3-2) to TRBJ2-1; perhaps TRBD2 as D (6 bases). This CDR3 contains 14 residues. With 2 bases removed from V and 6 bases from J, the gap between germline ends came to 11 bases. The germline V gene encodes CDR1 LGHDT and CDR2 YNNKEL (reference sequence). CDR3 loop: CASSQQGSGNEQFF. CDR3 bases: TGTGCCAGCAGCCAACAAGGTAGCGGCAATGAGCAGTTCTTC.

The chain links TRBV5-1 to TRBJ2-1; 8 bases line up with TRBD2. The J segment lost 3 bases and the V segment lost 6 bases, leaving 11 bases of the junction unmatched. This CDR3 has 16 amino acids. Germline lookup yields CDR1 SGHRS and CDR2 YFSETQ. The CDR3 bases are TGCGCCAGCAATGCCCCAGCGGGGGCGTTCTACAATGAGCAGTTCTTC. Its translation is CASNAPAGAFYNEQFF.

The rearrangement links TRBV10-1 to TRBJ1-6, with no clear D. This CDR3 is 14 amino acids long. Trimming removed 1 base from V and 7 bases from J, with 8 bases in between. Germline CDR1 reads WNHNN; CDR2 reads SYGVQD (reference sequence). The CDR3 DNA reads TGCGCCAGCAGTGAGTTGCCAGTCAATTCACCCCTCCACTTT. Translated, it gives CASSELPVNSPLHF.

V and J are TRBV24-1 and TRBJ2-7; no clear D gene. V lost 3 bases, J lost 5 bases, and 22 bases lay in between. The CDR3 loop spans 17 amino acids. Germline loops: CDR1 KGHDR, CDR2 SFDVKD. As DNA, the CDR3 is TGTGCCACCAGTGATGATACCCGCAGGACCGCTAGAGACGAGCAGTACTTC. Protein product: CATSDDTRRTARDEQYF.

The chain joins TRBV19 to TRBJ1-3; a possible D gene is TRBD1 (5 bases). V was pared by 4 bases and J by 0 bases, with 13 bases between. Germline CDR1 is LNHDA and CDR2 is SQIVND (reference sequence). The CDR3 spans 16 residues. The chain's CDR3 is CASSRGTAYSGNTIYF. CDR3 nucleotides: TGTGCCAGTAGTAGAGGGACGGCGTACTCTGGAAACACCATATATTTT.

This chain links TRBV5-1 with TRBJ2-1; weak D call: TRBD2 (5 bases). Trimming removed 5 bases from V and 7 bases from J, with 7 bases in between. This CDR3 spans 11 amino acids. Germline CDR1 and CDR2: SGHRS and YFSETQ. CDR3: CASSRGNEQFF. The DNA for the CDR3 is TGCGCCAGCAGTAGAGGGAATGAGCAGTTCTTC.

The chain combines TRBV6-5 with TRBJ1-4; possibly TRBD1 for D (5 bases). V dropped 8 bases and J dropped 8 bases, with 15 bases sitting between them. CDR3 length equals 13 residues. Germline loops: CDR1 MNHEY, CDR2 SVGAGI. CDR3 in amino acids: CASEMGVGEKLFF. The CDR3 DNA is TGTGCCAGCGAGATGGGGGTAGGGGAAAAACTGTTTTTT.